Listed here is a single TCR beta chain. Following extraction, RNA underwent reverse transcription to cDNA, which served as the sequencing template. This table comes from immunoSEQ multiplex PCR, and its TCRdb copy is limited to in-frame clones, with some not included. The table shows fewer than 250,000 clones, with less than 45% occurring only once. The data stem from a study of CD8+ T cells in alopecia areata. Study-level background: Oral tofacitinib, 5 to 10 mg twice daily, was given in an open-label trial.

Germline CDR1 reads MGHRA; CDR2 reads YSYEKL. The CDR3 spans 15 residues. Trimming stripped 1 base from V and 7 bases from J, with 16 bases between. Specified treatment: oral pan-JAK inhibitor, 5-10 mg twice daily. Separation by sorting yielded CD4+ and CD8+ T cells from PBMCs. This clonotype was sampled from a human donor with alopecia areata. V usage is TRBV4-1 and J usage is TRBJ1-2; D is undetermined. The sample consisted of CD4+ T cells sorted from blood, taken between weeks 30 and 35, from a patient treated with tofacitinib. The CDR3 protein is CASSQGSWYMTGYTF. The DNA of the CDR3 is TGCGCCAGCAGCCAAGGCTCGTGGTACATGACTGGCTACACCTTC.